This record looks at one T cell receptor beta chain sequence and its context. Its antigen is not identified. This record comes from a study of T cells in localized non-small cell lung cancer. General observations from the study: Appearing in adjacent lung were a median about 50 of the top 100 tumor clones. The study found T cell clonality highest in uninvolved adjacent lung, above tumor. Sequencing was restricted to one tumor region; therefore, heterogeneity remains possible. Increased T cell density in blood showed an association with longer overall survival.

The CDR3 spans 13 residues. Germline loops: CDR1 SEHNR, CDR2 FQNEAQ (reference sequence). Trimming removed 3 bases from V and 5 bases from J, with 8 bases in between. TCRdb keeps only in-frame clones here, not all; method: immunoSEQ multiplex PCR. In the table there are 59,000 or so clones, more than 85% of which are singletons. The material was peripheral blood, obtained before any cancer treatment. The clonotype comes from a man between 40 and 70 years old with stage I lung adenocarcinoma. The chain is built from TRBV7-9 and TRBJ2-1, with D possibly matching TRBD2 (6 bases). The CDR3 DNA is TGTGCCAGCAGCTTCGGCGGGAACAATGAGCAGTTCTTC. Translation gives CASSFGGNNEQFF.